The table lists the clone carrying this T cell receptor (beta chain) with a few counts. Its antigen is still unknown. In TCRdb, the 5' RACE reads were re-called with MiXCR into one record per CDR3 protein. In the table there are approximately 340,000 distinct CDR3 sequences, roughly 13% of which are singletons. This sample is drawn from a study of T-cell memory formation after mild COVID-19. Study overall: Largely donor-specific sequence clusters came from two donors. Study-wide results and caveats: Clones that contracted from day 15 to 85 had balanced CD4/CD8; later expanders were CD4+ biased. Contracting CD4+ clones were located mainly in CM and EM, and CD8+ clones in EMRA.

From germline, CDR1 is KGHDR and CDR2 SFDVKD. V shed 7 bases and J 3 bases; nucleotides not matched to a gene: 3. This CDR3 contains 13 residues. This rearrangement joins TRBV24-1 to TRBJ1-2; 8 bases line up with TRBD1. This clonotype was sampled from a man in his late teens or twenties who had mild COVID-19 (a few samples of this study predate the infection). Cell type and time point are not known. Sequenced material: PBMCs or a T cell subset sorted from them (not recorded which). Here the CDR3 reads CATRPTGDYGYTF. Written as DNA, the CDR3 is TGTGCCACCAGACCGACAGGGGACTATGGCTACACCTTC.